The 27 T cell receptor beta chains reported below all come from one sample, sequenced in a study of blood T cell repertoires in COVID-19. TCRdb keeps only in-frame clones here, not all; method: immunoSEQ multiplex PCR. Of 100,000 to 120,000 clones detected, around four fifths appear once; the ten largest clones hold roughly a fifth. The sample was peripheral blood. The source of these receptors is an older woman with acute or convalescent COVID-19.

This clone showed up just once. V and J are TRBV5-8 and TRBJ1-3; D unclear. Germline values: CDR1 SGHTS, CDR2 YDEGEE. CDR3 length: 17 amino acids. Trimming shortened V by 1 base and J by 0 bases, and 14 bases separated the two germline ends. DNA for the CDR3: TGTGCCAGCAGCTTGATCGGCGGTTCCCTCTCTGGAAACACCATATATTTT. The encoded protein is CASSLIGGSLSGNTIYF.

The V call is TRBV27, the J call TRBJ2-3; 12 nucleotides align to TRBD1. Germline CDR1 and CDR2: MNHEY and SMNVEV (reference sequence). With 1 base clipped from V and 5 bases from J, the junction kept 10 bases outside the gene matches. This CDR3 has 18 residues. CDR3 sequence: CASSLYRPGQGAGDTQYF. CDR3 sequence (DNA): TGTGCCAGCAGTTTATATCGCCCGGGACAGGGGGCCGGAGATACGCAGTATTTT.

This clone was observed a single time. J is TRBJ1-5 and V is TRBV6-2 or TRBV6-3; the match to TRBD1 covers 11 bases. The CDR3 is 15 residues long. CDR1 and CDR2 from the germline V gene are MNHEY and SVGEGT. Trimming at V came to 5 bases and at J to 6 bases, leaving 6 bases not matched to a gene. The CDR3 coding sequence is TGTGCCAGCAGTAGCCTAGGGACAGGGGGTCAGCCCCAGCATTTT. Translation: CASSSLGTGGQPQHF.

The chain has TRBV23-1 and TRBJ1-4; D possibly corresponds to TRBD1 (6 bases). TRBV23-1 is an ORF; its function is uncertain. CDR3 length: 13 amino acids. Trimming removed 3 bases at V and 8 bases at J, with 10 bases between. The CDR3 bases are TGCGCCAGCAGTCACAGGGGAAAAGAAAAACTGTTTTTT. Translation gives CASSHRGKEKLFF.

The genes are TRBV11-2 and TRBJ1-5, with D possibly matching TRBD1 (5 bases). Trimming stripped 0 bases from V and 9 bases from J, with 18 bases between. Germline V lookup: CDR1 SGHAT, CDR2 FQNNGV. The length of the CDR3 is 16 residues. The CDR3 region is CASSLESGPGLGPQHF. The CDR3 coding sequence is TGTGCCAGCAGCTTAGAGTCGGGGCCGGGACTAGGGCCCCAGCATTTT. Full variable domain (remainder filled in from reference TRBV11-2 and TRBJ1-5): EAGVAQSPRYKIIEKRQSVAFWCNPISGHATLYWYQQILGQGPKLLIQFQNNGVVDDSQLPKDRFSAERLKGVDSTLKIQPAKLEDSAVYLCASSLESGPGLGPQHFGDGTRLSIL.

The gene calls are TRBV6-5 and TRBJ2-1; possible D gene TRBD2, 6 bases. There are 15 residues in the CDR3. The germline V gene has CDR1 MNHEY and CDR2 SVGAGI. V dropped 7 bases and J dropped 3 bases, with 16 bases sitting between them. The CDR3 DNA sequence: TGTGCCAGCAAGTCGGGCGCTAGCGACTACAATGAGCAGTTCTTC. Its translation is CASKSGASDYNEQFF.

The chain is built from TRBV6-5 and TRBJ2-5; maybe TRBD2 (6 bases). Trimming removed 2 bases at V and 7 bases at J, with 8 bases between. The CDR3 is 12 amino acids. Germline values: CDR1 MNHEY, CDR2 SVGAGI. The CDR3 DNA follows: TGTGCCAGCAGTTACGGGACTGGGACCCAGTACTTC. It specifies CASSYGTGTQYF.

The chain couples TRBV11-2 to TRBJ1-1; D uncertain. Trimming shortened V by 4 bases and J by 1 base, and 4 bases separated the two germline ends. Germline CDR1 is SGHAT and CDR2 is FQNNGV. This CDR3 has 12 amino acids. The CDR3 DNA sequence: TGTGCCAGCAGCTCGGGGAACACTGAAGCTTTCTTT. Amino acids: CASSSGNTEAFF.

This chain joins TRBV5-1 and TRBJ2-1, with D unresolved. This CDR3 is built from 12 residues. V shed 5 bases and J shed 10 bases, with 13 bases lying between them. The germline gives CDR1 SGHRS, CDR2 YFSETQ. Here the CDR3 reads CASSGQAQEQFF. CDR3 nucleotides: TGCGCCAGCAGTGGGCAGGCGCAGGAGCAGTTCTTC.

The gene calls are TRBV7-8 and TRBJ2-1, with D maybe TRBD2 (5 bases). Germline V gene data show CDR1 as SGHVS and CDR2 as FQNEAQ. V lost 5 bases to trimming and J lost 6 bases, with 14 bases between them. The CDR3 is 14 amino acids. This CDR3 reads CASSLDRGANEQFF. The CDR3 nucleotides read TGTGCCAGCAGCCTAGACCGGGGTGCCAATGAGCAGTTCTTC.

This clone has just a few counts. The chain links TRBV12-3 or TRBV12-4 to TRBJ1-1; D is perhaps TRBD1 (6 bases). Trimming took off 5 bases at V and 3 bases at J, with 10 bases between the two ends. This CDR3 comprises 13 residues. The CDR3 region has the DNA TGTGCCAGCAGTCAGGGGCGGTACACTGAAGCTTTCTTT. Translation: CASSQGRYTEAFF.

This clone appeared a few times. The chain uses TRBV9 and TRBJ2-7, with TRBD2 matching 7 bases. With 3 bases clipped from V and 1 base from J, the junction kept 7 bases outside the gene matches. The CDR3 runs to 15 residues. Germline lookup yields CDR1 SGDLS and CDR2 YYNGEE. CDR3 sequence: CASSAGGGLSYEQYF. For the CDR3, the DNA is TGTGCCAGCAGCGCTGGGGGGGGACTTTCCTACGAGCAGTACTTC.

The rearrangement joins TRBV4-1 to TRBJ1-5, with a tentative D call TRBD1 (5 bases). The V end was cut by 2 bases, the J end by 6 bases, with 11 bases between. The CDR3 covers 14 residues. CDR1 is MGHRA and CDR2 is YSYEKL in the germline V gene. CDR3: CASSQQGIGQPQHF. The CDR3 DNA reads as TGCGCCAGCAGCCAACAGGGTATTGGTCAGCCCCAGCATTTT.

This clone was seen more than once but under ten times. The V and J genes are TRBV30 and TRBJ1-2; 7 bases match TRBD1. This CDR3 comprises 14 residues. Germline loops: CDR1 GTSNPN, CDR2 SVGIG (reference sequence). V lost 4 bases and J lost 5; bases outside the gene matches: 10. The CDR3: CAWTIDRERYGYTF. CDR3 in DNA: TGTGCCTGGACTATCGACAGGGAACGATATGGCTACACCTTC.

The rearrangement uses TRBV30 and TRBJ1-2; tentative D call: TRBD1 (5 bases). Trimming shortened V by 8 bases and J by 3 bases, and 16 bases separated the two germline ends. The CDR3 has 13 amino acids. The V gene's germline CDR1 is GTSNPN and CDR2 SVGIG (reference sequence). The CDR3 DNA sequence: TGTGCCGGCGGGAGGGGAGGGGACTATGGCTACACCTTC. Translation gives CAGGRGGDYGYTF.

This clone appeared once. At the DNA level, this CDR3 is encoded by other sequences in the same sample as well. The chain links TRBV5-1 to TRBJ1-3; D might be TRBD1 (5 bases). With 4 bases removed from V and 0 bases from J, the gap between germline ends came to 8 bases. The CDR3 has 14 amino acids. CDR1 is SGHRS and CDR2 is YFSETQ in the germline V gene. The CDR3 spells CASSPGDSGNTIYF. DNA of the CDR3: TGCGCCAGCAGCCCGGGGGACTCTGGAAACACCATATATTTT.

This rearrangement joins TRBV6-2 or TRBV6-3 to TRBJ1-1; perhaps TRBD1 as D (5 bases). CDR3 length: 16 residues. Deletions cut 2 bases from V and 0 bases from J, with 13 bases between. Per the germline V gene, CDR1 is MNHEY and CDR2 is SVGEGT. Here the CDR3 DNA reads TGTGCCAGCAGTTACCGGCCGGGGGACTTGAACACTGAAGCTTTCTTT. It yields the protein CASSYRPGDLNTEAFF.

The chain recombines TRBV24-1 with TRBJ2-2; TRBD1 is a possible D gene (6 bases). V was cut by 0 bases and J by 2 bases, with 9 bases left in between. This CDR3 spans 16 amino acids. Germline CDR1 KGHDR, CDR2 SFDVKD. CDR3 protein: CATSDLRRGNTGELFF. CDR3 nucleotide sequence: TGTGCCACCAGTGATTTGCGCAGGGGAAACACCGGGGAGCTGTTTTTT.

This clone has a count of ten or more. The chain uses TRBV5-1 and TRBJ1-5; TRBD1 is a possible D gene (6 bases). The CDR3 extends over 14 amino acids. V lost 4 bases, J lost 3 bases, and 11 bases lay in between. Germline CDR1 and CDR2: SGHRS and YFSETQ. The CDR3 nucleotides read TGCGCCAGCAGCCCGGACAGCTCCAATCAGCCCCAGCATTTT. Its protein is CASSPDSSNQPQHF.

This chain uses TRBV12-3 or TRBV12-4 with TRBJ1-2, with a tentative D call TRBD1 (5 bases). The CDR3 covers 12 residues. Trimming stripped 8 bases from V and 8 bases from J, with 15 bases between. CDR3 coding DNA: TGTGCCAGCGGTCCGGGGGATCAGGGCTACACCTTC. Amino acid sequence: CASGPGDQGYTF.

The chain carries TRBV5-1 and TRBJ2-7; the D is unclear. With 1 base removed from V and 0 bases from J, the gap between germline ends came to 8 bases. Germline CDR1 reads SGHRS; CDR2 reads YFSETQ. CDR3 length: 14 amino acids. The CDR3 DNA reads TGCGCCAGCAGCTTGTCCGGCGGCTCCTACGAGCAGTACTTC. It codes for CASSLSGGSYEQYF.

The rearrangement joins TRBV27 to TRBJ2-7; 8 nucleotides match TRBD1. V shed 0 bases, J shed 7 bases, and the junction held 8 bases outside the gene matches. The CDR3 runs to 15 residues. Germline V CDR1 and CDR2: MNHEY, SMNVEV (reference sequence). The DNA for the CDR3 is TGTGCCAGCAGTTTATCTGCAGGGGGCGTCTGGGAGCAGTACTTC. This codes for CASSLSAGGVWEQYF.

This clone has a single count. The rearrangement uses TRBV5-6 and TRBJ2-1; 7 nucleotides match TRBD2. This CDR3 spans 16 amino acids. Losses at the gene ends were 0 bases for V and 11 bases for J; bases not matched to a gene: 14. Germline V gene lookup returns CDR1 SGHDT and CDR2 YYEEEE. The CDR3 region has the DNA TGTGCCAGCAGCTTGGCGGCCAGCGGGGTTACGGTGCAGCAGTTCTTC. It translates to CASSLAASGVTVQQFF.

CDR3 sequence (DNA): TGTGCCACCAGCAGAGACAGGAATGAAAAACTGTTTTTT. This translates into CATSRDRNEKLFF. This chain links TRBV15 with TRBJ1-4; D gene ambiguous. Germline V gives CDR1 LNHNV, CDR2 YYDKDF (reference sequence). The CDR3 extends over 13 amino acids. The ends were cut back, 0 bases at V and 5 bases at J, with 4 bases in the middle.

This chain uses TRBV9 with TRBJ2-2, with 11 bases lining up with TRBD2. The germline V gene has CDR1 SGDLS and CDR2 YYNGEE. With 4 bases clipped from V and 8 bases from J, the junction kept 16 bases outside the gene matches. CDR3 size: 18 residues. The CDR3 region has the DNA TGTGCCAGCAGCAAAGGACTAGCGGGCACCCCAGCGGGGGGGGAGCTGTTTTTT. The encoded protein is CASSKGLAGTPAGGELFF.

This sequence joins TRBV19 and TRBJ1-1, with 7 bases identical to TRBD1. The germline V gene encodes CDR1 LNHDA and CDR2 SQIVND (reference sequence). Unmatched junction bases numbered 12, after V lost 4 bases and J lost 10 bases. This CDR3 has 14 residues. CDR3 sequence (DNA): TGTGCCAGTAGTAGAGACAAAGACAGGGTGAGAGCTTTCTTT. This gives the protein CASSRDKDRVRAFF.

Written as DNA, the CDR3 is TGCGCCAGCAGCCCCTTAGCGGGATCCGGCACAGATACGCAGTATTTT. Translation gives CASSPLAGSGTDTQYF. This chain links TRBV5-1 with TRBJ2-3, with 8 bases aligning to TRBD2. The V gene's germline CDR1 is SGHRS and CDR2 YFSETQ. V shed 4 bases, J shed 1 base, and the junction held 8 bases outside the gene matches. The CDR3 is made up of 16 amino acids.